Listed here are 29 T cell receptor beta chains from one sample, sequenced in a study of PD-L1 blockade in urothelial cancer (dated by TCRdb to between 2016 and 2019). The library was produced with the immunoSEQ multiplex PCR assay. The immuneACCESS repertoire file appears here via TCRdb, limited to in-frame rearrangements. These files lack a portion of the clones; in checked studies, under half of the deficit traces to unresolved V genes, and the cause of the others is not known. Within this sample are tens of thousands of clones, with around 92% of them counted one time only. Around 0.94% of the sample belongs to the ten largest clones. The sample's time point label, decoded: pretreatment peripheral blood. Sequenced material: PBMCs, taken around atezolizumab (anti-PD-L1) treatment. These receptors originate from a woman of 80 years or more with urothelial cancer.

This clone was observed once. The CDR3 reads CATSREGAYGYTF. CDR3 bases: TGTGCCACCAGCAGAGAGGGGGCCTATGGCTACACCTTC. The chain joins TRBV15 to TRBJ1-2, with a tentative D call TRBD1 (6 bases). CDR1 and CDR2 (germline): LNHNV, YYDKDF (reference sequence). This CDR3 has 13 amino acids. V was cut by 0 bases and J by 4 bases, with 6 bases left in between.

V usage is TRBV29-1 and J usage is TRBJ2-3; 9 bases agree with TRBD1. The CDR3 loop spans 13 amino acids. V dropped 7 bases and J dropped 3; count of bases not matched to a gene: 5. Per the germline V gene, CDR1 is SQVTM and CDR2 is ANQGSEA. CDR3 coding DNA: TGCAGCGCTGGGACAGGGCAAACAGATACGCAGTATTTT. Amino acid sequence: CSAGTGQTDTQYF.

The chain couples TRBV2 to TRBJ1-2, with TRBD1 matching over 7 bases. The CDR3 spans 14 residues. V lost 7 bases and J lost 3; bases outside the gene matches: 8. The germline gives CDR1 SNHLY, CDR2 FYNNEI. CDR3 loop: CASTVRQGDYGYTF. As DNA, the CDR3 is TGTGCCAGCACCGTCAGGCAGGGGGACTATGGCTACACCTTC.

The chain has TRBV5-8 and TRBJ1-5; D gene unclear. V was trimmed by 4 bases and J by 7 bases, leaving 12 bases between them. CDR1 is SGHTS and CDR2 is YDEGEE in the germline V gene. The CDR3 spans 13 residues. The CDR3 nucleotides read TGTGCCAGCAGCCCGCGCAGAGGCCAGCCCCAGCATTTT. This gives the protein CASSPRRGQPQHF.

The rearrangement uses TRBV9 and TRBJ2-5, with 10 bases identical to TRBD2. The CDR3 has 16 amino acids. Unmatched junction bases numbered 5, after V lost 0 bases and J lost 3 bases. Germline V gives CDR1 SGDLS, CDR2 YYNGEE. The CDR3 bases are TGTGCCAGCAGCGTAGGGTCTAGCGGGGGAAAAGAGACCCAGTACTTC. It encodes CASSVGSSGGKETQYF.

The V gene is TRBV5-5, the J gene TRBJ1-2; D remains unclear. Trimming removed 0 bases from V and 4 bases from J, with 16 bases in between. The germline V gene encodes CDR1 SGHKS and CDR2 YYEKEE (reference sequence). The CDR3 is 16 residues long. The CDR3 loop is CASSLGGGPLSYGYTF. CDR3 sequence (DNA): TGTGCCAGCAGCTTGGGTGGAGGGCCGCTGAGCTATGGCTACACCTTC.

The V and J genes are TRBV27 and TRBJ1-2; a weak D match, TRBD1 (6 bases). The V and J ends lost 4 bases and 6 bases respectively, with 15 bases between them. Germline V lookup: CDR1 MNHEY, CDR2 SMNVEV (reference sequence). The CDR3 is made up of 14 amino acids. CDR3 in amino acids: CASSSTGLRDGYTF. The CDR3 bases are TGTGCCAGCAGTTCCACAGGGTTAAGGGATGGCTACACCTTC.

The V call is TRBV27, the J call TRBJ1-1; D not resolved. The germline V gene has CDR1 MNHEY and CDR2 SMNVEV (reference sequence). With 6 bases removed from V and 0 bases from J, the gap between germline ends came to 20 bases. The CDR3 totals 17 residues. CDR3 in amino acids: CASSPPPMRLMNTEAFF. The CDR3 region has the DNA TGTGCCAGCAGCCCCCCCCCAATGAGGCTCATGAACACTGAAGCTTTCTTT.

V usage is TRBV5-1 and J usage is TRBJ2-1; 11 bases fit TRBD2. CDR1 and CDR2 from the germline V gene are SGHRS and YFSETQ. The CDR3 contains 19 residues. Unmatched junction bases numbered 14, after V lost 4 bases and J lost 2 bases. The CDR3 DNA sequence: TGCGCCAGCAGCCATACTGACCTACGACTAGCGGGGACCTACAATGAGCAGTTCTTC. Residues: CASSHTDLRLAGTYNEQFF.

The chain recombines TRBV10-3 with TRBJ2-3; D is unresolved. Trimming shortened V by 6 bases and J by 5 bases, and 12 bases separated the two germline ends. The CDR3 totals 13 residues. Germline values: CDR1 ENHRY, CDR2 SYGVKD. The CDR3, as DNA: TGTGCCATCAGACCCCCCGCGGTAGATACGCAGTATTTT. Amino acids: CAIRPPAVDTQYF.

The chain couples TRBV7-9 to TRBJ2-3; D is perhaps TRBD1 (6 bases). This CDR3 comprises 17 residues. V lost 5 bases to trimming and J lost 3 bases, with 21 bases between them. The germline V gene has CDR1 SEHNR and CDR2 FQNEAQ (reference sequence). The CDR3 DNA is TGTGCCAGCAGCCCGATCGACAGGCGGTCAGGGACAGATACGCAGTATTTT. This codes for CASSPIDRRSGTDTQYF.

This chain uses TRBV6-1 with TRBJ2-3; the match to TRBD2 covers 7 bases. This CDR3 has 15 residues. The V segment lost 2 bases and the J segment 0 bases; nucleotides outside the gene matches: 2. Germline V CDR1 and CDR2: MNHNS, SASEGT. CDR3 nucleotides: TGTGCCAGCAGTGAACAACTAGCGAGCACAGATACGCAGTATTTT. Protein sequence: CASSEQLASTDTQYF.

The gene calls are TRBV15 and TRBJ2-1; 7 bases map to TRBD2. Trimming removed 0 bases from V and 5 bases from J; junction bases left unmatched: 7. In germline, CDR1 is LNHNV, CDR2 YYDKDF (reference sequence). This CDR3 region has 16 residues. CDR3 nucleotide sequence: TGTGCCACCAGCAGAGATGGGGACTATCTGAACAATGAGCAGTTCTTC. Translated: CATSRDGDYLNNEQFF.

This chain uses TRBV19 with TRBJ2-1, with D possibly TRBD2 on 6 matching bases. Germline V CDR1 and CDR2: LNHDA, SQIVND (reference sequence). V lost 7 bases and J 2 bases, leaving 12 bases between the germline ends. The CDR3 length is 14 residues. Here the CDR3 DNA reads TGTGCCAGTAAACGGGAGACCACCTACAATGAGCAGTTCTTC. It is translated as CASKRETTYNEQFF.

V gene TRBV11-2 combines with J gene TRBJ2-1; 10 bases are shared with TRBD2. Per germline, CDR1 SGHAT and CDR2 FQNNGV. This CDR3 region has 15 residues. J lost 9 bases, V lost 0 bases, and 5 bases had no gene match. CDR3 in DNA: TGTGCCAGCAGCTTAGAAGGGCTAGCGGGAGTTGAGCAGTTCTTC. Amino acids: CASSLEGLAGVEQFF.

The gene calls are TRBV6-1 and TRBJ2-1, with 14 bases matching TRBD2. Trimming removed 6 bases from V and 5 bases from J; junction bases left unmatched: 0. Germline CDR1 is MNHNS and CDR2 is SASEGT. The CDR3 contains 14 residues. The CDR3, as DNA: TGTGCCAGCAGGGGACTAGCGGGAGACAATGAGCAGTTCTTC. It specifies CASRGLAGDNEQFF.

The chain recombines TRBV5-5 with TRBJ2-2, with 14 positions matching TRBD2. V was pared by 2 bases and J by 1 base, with 1 base of the junction left unmatched. Germline V CDR1 and CDR2: SGHKS, YYEKEE (reference sequence). The CDR3 is 17 residues long. The CDR3 bases are TGTGCCAGCAGCTTCGGGACTAGCGGGAGGAACACCGGGGAGCTGTTTTTT. Protein sequence: CASSFGTSGRNTGELFF.

The V gene is TRBV20-1, the J gene TRBJ2-5; D ambiguous. The CDR3 is made up of 11 amino acids. Trimming took off 3 bases at V and 3 bases at J, with 5 bases between the two ends. Per germline, CDR1 DFQATT and CDR2 SNEGSKA (reference sequence). The CDR3 nucleotides read TGCAGTGCTAGCGGAGAAGAGACCCAGTACTTC. Translation gives CSASGEETQYF.

In this sample, this clone turned up once. The gene calls are TRBV5-1 and TRBJ2-2; 11 nucleotides agree with TRBD2. There are 20 residues in the CDR3. The V gene's germline CDR1 is SGHRS and CDR2 YFSETQ. V dropped 4 bases and J dropped 1; count of bases not matched to a gene: 15. In DNA, the CDR3 is TGCGCCAGCAGCACCACTCTGATTAGCGGGAGGGCACAGAACACCGGGGAGCTGTTTTTT. This translates into CASSTTLISGRAQNTGELFF.

DNA of the CDR3: TGTGCCAGCAGCTTAGATGGCCGGCGGGACGAGCAGTACTTC. It yields the protein CASSLDGRRDEQYF. This chain uses TRBV7-9 with TRBJ2-7; D is perhaps TRBD2 (5 bases). CDR1 is SEHNR and CDR2 is FQNEAQ in the germline V gene (reference sequence). The CDR3 length is 14 residues. The V end was cut by 1 base, the J end by 5 bases, with 12 bases between.

In its sample, this clone was seen once. This rearrangement joins TRBV28 to TRBJ1-5; 7 bases fit TRBD1. The CDR3 length is 13 residues. With 5 bases clipped from V and 6 bases from J, the junction kept 4 bases outside the gene matches. The germline gives CDR1 MDHEN, CDR2 SYDVKM. CDR3 sequence: CASSHTGAQPQHF. CDR3 DNA sequence: TGTGCCAGCAGTCATACAGGGGCTCAGCCCCAGCATTTT.

The chain links TRBV9 to TRBJ1-2; maybe TRBD1 (6 bases). V lost 5 bases to trimming and J lost 4 bases, with 18 bases between them. This CDR3 has 15 residues. In germline, CDR1 is SGDLS, CDR2 YYNGEE. CDR3 region: CASSQEGGYIYGYTF. For the CDR3, the DNA is TGTGCCAGCAGTCAAGAGGGGGGGTACATCTATGGCTACACCTTC.

This clone was picked up a small number of times. The chain employs TRBV6-1 and TRBJ1-5, with D uncertain. The germline V gene encodes CDR1 MNHNS and CDR2 SASEGT. This CDR3 region has 15 residues. Trimming took 2 bases from V and 4 from J, leaving 12 bases between them. Written as DNA, the CDR3 is TGTGCCAGCAGTGAATCCGGGGTGTGGAATCAGCCCCAGCATTTT. It encodes CASSESGVWNQPQHF.

V usage is TRBV5-1 and J usage is TRBJ1-5; possibly TRBD1 for D (5 bases). The ends were cut back, 0 bases at V and 2 bases at J, with 9 bases in the middle. CDR3 length: 15 residues. Germline loops: CDR1 SGHRS, CDR2 YFSETQ. The CDR3 DNA sequence: TGCGCCAGCAGCTTGGAAGGGGCACGCAATCAGCCCCAGCATTTT. Translated: CASSLEGARNQPQHF.

The chain is built from TRBV11-2 and TRBJ1-1; tentatively, D is TRBD1 (5 bases). Germline V gives CDR1 SGHAT, CDR2 FQNNGV. The CDR3 is 14 amino acids. Trimming removed 5 bases at V and 2 bases at J, with 12 bases between. The CDR3 sequence: CASSIDWTNTEAFF. The CDR3 region has the DNA TGTGCCAGCAGCATTGATTGGACAAACACTGAAGCTTTCTTT.

In DNA, the CDR3 is TGTGCCAGCAGTTCGGACAGCGTCATACATCCTAGCACGCACACTGAAGCTTTCTTT. Its translation is CASSSDSVIHPSTHTEAFF. The rearrangement links TRBV28 to TRBJ1-1; tentative D call: TRBD1 (6 bases). This CDR3 spans 19 amino acids. The V and J ends lost 4 bases and 3 bases respectively, with 27 bases between them. From germline, CDR1 is MDHEN and CDR2 SYDVKM.

J is TRBJ2-7 and V is TRBV6-6, with TRBD2 matching over 9 bases. The V gene end was trimmed by 6 bases and the J gene end by 4 bases; junction bases not matched to a gene: 13. Germline CDR1 MNHNY, CDR2 SVGAGI (reference sequence). This CDR3 has 16 amino acids. CDR3 residues: CASSHGASGMSYEQYF. The CDR3 DNA is TGTGCCAGCAGCCACGGGGCTAGCGGGATGAGTTACGAGCAGTACTTC.

The V gene is TRBV9, the J gene TRBJ2-5; D unresolved. The germline V gene encodes CDR1 SGDLS and CDR2 YYNGEE. V was pared by 4 bases and J by 5 bases, with 9 bases between. This CDR3 spans 12 amino acids. CDR3 region: CASSSHEETQYF. The CDR3 DNA reads as TGTGCCAGCAGCTCCCACGAGGAGACCCAGTACTTC.

The chain has TRBV7-9 and TRBJ2-7; weak D call: TRBD1 (6 bases). Germline V CDR1 and CDR2: SEHNR, FQNEAQ (reference sequence). V lost 1 base and J lost 5, with 12 bases in between. The CDR3 has 14 amino acids. CDR3 sequence: CASSLGQAVHEQYF. Written as DNA, the CDR3 is TGTGCCAGCAGCTTAGGACAGGCCGTCCACGAGCAGTACTTC.